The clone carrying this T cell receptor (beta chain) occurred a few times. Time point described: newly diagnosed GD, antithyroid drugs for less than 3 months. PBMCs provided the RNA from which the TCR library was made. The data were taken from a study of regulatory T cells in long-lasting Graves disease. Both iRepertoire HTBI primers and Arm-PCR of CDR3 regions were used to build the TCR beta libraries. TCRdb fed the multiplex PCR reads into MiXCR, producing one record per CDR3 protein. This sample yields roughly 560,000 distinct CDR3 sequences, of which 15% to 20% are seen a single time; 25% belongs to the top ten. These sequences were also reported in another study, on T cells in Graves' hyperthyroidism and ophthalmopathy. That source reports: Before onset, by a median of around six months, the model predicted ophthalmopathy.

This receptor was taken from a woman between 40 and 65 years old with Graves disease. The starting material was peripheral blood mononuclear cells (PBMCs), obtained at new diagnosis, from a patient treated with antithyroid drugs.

The CDR3 nucleotides read TGTGCCAGCAGCTCCCGACAGTATGGCTACACCTTC. It translates to CASSSRQYGYTF. J is TRBJ1-2 and V is TRBV13; D is perhaps TRBD1 (5 bases). The ends were cut back, 4 bases at V and 5 bases at J, with 8 bases in the middle. The CDR3 length is 12 residues. Germline loops: CDR1 PRHDT, CDR2 FYEKMQ (reference sequence).